Listed here are 10 T cell receptor beta chains from one sample, sequenced in a study of T cells in Graves' hyperthyroidism and ophthalmopathy. Amplification of TCR beta CDR3 regions was performed using RNA transcripts as template. First-round RT-PCR with HTBI primers amplified the TCR CDR3 region. TCRdb recomputed calls from the multiplex PCR reads with MiXCR, one row per CDR3 protein. The sample records around 480,000 distinct CDR3 sequences, about an eighth being singletons. Sample: blood. The receptor source for this set is a young woman with Graves' hyperthyroidism.

At least ten counts were recorded for this clonotype. V is TRBV7-3 and J is TRBJ2-1; 10 bases are shared with TRBD1. The length of the CDR3 is 15 residues. Germline V gene data show CDR1 as SGHTA and CDR2 as FQGTGA. V shed 4 bases, J shed 4 bases, and the junction held 4 bases outside the gene matches. The CDR3 coding sequence is TGTGCCAGCAGCTCCTCGGGACAGGGGTACAATGAGCAGTTCTTC. Translating gives CASSSSGQGYNEQFF.

The chain links TRBV7-9 to TRBJ2-3; 11 bases fit TRBD2. CDR1 is SEHNR and CDR2 is FQNEAQ in the germline V gene (reference sequence). The CDR3 runs 16 residues. V lost 2 bases and J lost 5; bases outside the gene matches: 6. CDR3 sequence: CASSLTTSGSLDTQYF. In nucleotides, the CDR3 is TGTGCCAGCAGCTTAACCACTAGCGGGAGTTTAGATACGCAGTATTTT.

This clonotype is a singleton in its sample. The rearrangement joins TRBV5-5 to TRBJ2-1; TRBD2 is a possible D gene (6 bases). Looked up from germline, CDR1 is SGHKS and CDR2 is YYEKEE (reference sequence). V was cut by 4 bases and J by 9 bases, with 20 bases left in between. CDR3 length: 15 amino acids. CDR3 nucleotide sequence: TGTGCCAGCAGCCTGCCGGGGACTTGGCGGGTTGAGCAGTTCTTC. Encoded protein: CASSLPGTWRVEQFF.

This clonotype has a handful of counts. The gene calls are TRBV6-1 and TRBJ2-1; the match to TRBD1 covers 12 bases. The germline CDR1 and CDR2 sequences are MNHNS and SASEGT. The CDR3 spans 16 residues. Trimming at V came to 5 bases and at J to 5 bases, leaving 7 bases not matched to a gene. The CDR3 here is CASSHQGQGANNEQFF. The CDR3 DNA sequence: TGTGCCAGCAGTCACCAGGGACAGGGGGCGAACAATGAGCAGTTCTTC.

Details on this clonotype: The CDR3 carries no conserved terminal phenylalanine or tryptophan, so it likely arises from a read error. This chain joins TRBV11-2 and TRBJ1-5; D unclear. The CDR3 length is 15 residues. V shed 0 bases and J shed 2 bases, with 8 bases lying between them. The V gene's germline CDR1 is SGHAT and CDR2 FQNNGV. CDR3 bases: TGTGCCAGCAGCTTAGATCCCGCGGGCAATCAGCCCCAGCATCTT. This sequence encodes CASSLDPAGNQPQHL.

This clonotype has at least ten counts. V usage is TRBV11-2 and J usage is TRBJ1-1; D remains unclear. V lost 2 bases, J lost 8 bases, and 6 bases lay in between. Germline V lookup: CDR1 SGHAT, CDR2 FQNNGV. The CDR3 is 11 amino acids. The CDR3 loop is CASSLSREAFF. In nucleotides, the CDR3 is TGTGCCAGCAGCTTAAGCCGGGAAGCTTTCTTT.

This clonotype was seen at least ten times. The rearrangement joins TRBV3-1 to TRBJ2-7; a weak D match, TRBD2 (6 bases). Germline-derived CDR1 and CDR2 are LGHDT and YNNKEL (reference sequence). Trimming took 1 base from V and 0 from J, leaving 10 bases between them. CDR3 length equals 15 residues. CDR3 nucleotide sequence: TGTGCCAGCAGCCAAGCTAGCGTGAGCTCCTACGAGCAGTACTTC. It specifies CASSQASVSSYEQYF.

Many counts were recorded for this clonotype. The V gene is TRBV20-1, the J gene TRBJ2-3; 11 bases are shared with TRBD2. After removal of 1 base from V and 2 bases from J, the junction contained 17 bases not matched to a gene. Germline loops: CDR1 DFQATT, CDR2 SNEGSKA (reference sequence). This CDR3 has 20 amino acids. The CDR3 loop reads CSARGPWTLPGLADTDTQYF. The CDR3 nucleotides read TGCAGTGCTAGAGGCCCGTGGACCCTCCCGGGACTAGCGGACACAGATACGCAGTATTTT.

This clonotype was counted many times. CDR3 in DNA: TGTGCCATACTTGAGGACAGGGCACAAGAGACCCAGTACTTC. Its translation: CAILEDRAQETQYF. J is TRBJ2-5 and V is TRBV7-8; 8 bases map to TRBD1. The CDR3 spans 14 residues. The V and J ends lost 10 bases and 2 bases, in that order; junction bases with no gene match: 9. CDR1 is SGHVS, CDR2 FQNEAQ, per germline.

The gene calls are TRBV12-3 or TRBV12-4 and TRBJ2-1; 12 positions agree with TRBD2. The trim removed 11 bases at V and 6 bases at J, leaving 17 bases unmatched. This CDR3 is built from 17 residues. In DNA, the CDR3 is TGTGCCGGAAACCTAGCCAGGACTAGCGGGAAGGTCAATGAGCAGTTCTTC. Its translation: CAGNLARTSGKVNEQFF.